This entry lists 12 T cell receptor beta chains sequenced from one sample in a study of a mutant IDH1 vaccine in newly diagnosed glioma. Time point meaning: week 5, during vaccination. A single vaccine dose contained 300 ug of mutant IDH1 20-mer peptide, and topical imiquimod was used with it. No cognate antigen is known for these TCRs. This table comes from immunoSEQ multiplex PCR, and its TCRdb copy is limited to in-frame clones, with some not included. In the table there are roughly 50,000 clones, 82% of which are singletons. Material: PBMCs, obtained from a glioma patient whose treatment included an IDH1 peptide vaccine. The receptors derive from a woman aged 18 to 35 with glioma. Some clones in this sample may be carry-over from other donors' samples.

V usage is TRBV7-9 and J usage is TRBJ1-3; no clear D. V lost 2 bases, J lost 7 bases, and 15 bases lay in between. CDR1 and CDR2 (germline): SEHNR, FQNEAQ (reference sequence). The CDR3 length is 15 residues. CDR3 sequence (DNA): TGTGCCAGCAGCTTACTGAGGTCGAAGCCCAACACCATATATTTT. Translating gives CASSLLRSKPNTIYF.

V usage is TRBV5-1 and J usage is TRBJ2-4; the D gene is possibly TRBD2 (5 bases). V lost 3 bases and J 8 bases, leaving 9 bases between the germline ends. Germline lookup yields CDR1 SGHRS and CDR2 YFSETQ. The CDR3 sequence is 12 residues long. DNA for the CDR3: TGCGCCAGCAGCTACGCCGGGGACATTCAGTACTTC. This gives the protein CASSYAGDIQYF.

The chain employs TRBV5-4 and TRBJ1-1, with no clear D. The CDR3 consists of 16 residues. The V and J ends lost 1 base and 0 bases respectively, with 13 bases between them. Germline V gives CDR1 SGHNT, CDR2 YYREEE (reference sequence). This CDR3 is CASSLPGASMNTEAFF. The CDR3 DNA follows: TGTGCCAGCAGCTTGCCGGGAGCTTCCATGAACACTGAAGCTTTCTTT.

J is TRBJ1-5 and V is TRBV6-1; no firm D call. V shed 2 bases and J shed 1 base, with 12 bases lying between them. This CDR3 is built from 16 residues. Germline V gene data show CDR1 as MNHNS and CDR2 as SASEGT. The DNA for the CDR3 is TGTGCCAGCAGTGAAAAGGGATCTGGGAGCAATCAGCCCCAGCATTTT. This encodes CASSEKGSGSNQPQHF.

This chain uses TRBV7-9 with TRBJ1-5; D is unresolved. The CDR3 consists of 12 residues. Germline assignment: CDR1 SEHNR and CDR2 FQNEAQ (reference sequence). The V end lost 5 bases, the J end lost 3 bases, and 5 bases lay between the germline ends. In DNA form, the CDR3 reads TGTGCCAGCAGCCTTAACAATCAGCCCCAGCATTTT. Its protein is CASSLNNQPQHF.

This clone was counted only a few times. The CDR3 sequence: CAISESADSNQPQHF. CDR3 sequence (DNA): TGTGCCATCAGTGAGTCTGCAGATAGCAATCAGCCCCAGCATTTT. The chain joins TRBV10-3 to TRBJ1-5, with D unresolved. CDR1 ENHRY and CDR2 SYGVKD come from the germline V gene. The CDR3 loop spans 15 amino acids. The germline V and J ends were trimmed by 0 bases and 0 bases, with 6 bases remaining between them.

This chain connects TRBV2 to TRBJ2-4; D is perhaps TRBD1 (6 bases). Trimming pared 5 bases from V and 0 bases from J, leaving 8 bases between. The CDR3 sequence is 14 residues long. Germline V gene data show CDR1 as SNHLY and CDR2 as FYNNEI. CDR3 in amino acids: CASSQGLAKNIQYF. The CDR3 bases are TGTGCCAGCAGTCAGGGGTTAGCCAAAAACATTCAGTACTTC.

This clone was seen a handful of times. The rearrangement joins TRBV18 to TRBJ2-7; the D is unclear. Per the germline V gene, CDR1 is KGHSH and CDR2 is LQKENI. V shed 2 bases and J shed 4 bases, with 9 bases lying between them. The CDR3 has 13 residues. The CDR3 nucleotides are TGTGCCAGCTCACCATTGACGGAGTACGAGCAGTACTTC. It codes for CASSPLTEYEQYF. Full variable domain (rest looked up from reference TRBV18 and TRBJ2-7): NAGVMQNPRHLVRRRGQEARLRCSPMKGHSHVYWYRQLPEEGLKFMVYLQKENIIDESGMPKERFSAEFPKEGPSILRIQQVVRGDSAAYFCASSPLTEYEQYFGPGTRLTVT.

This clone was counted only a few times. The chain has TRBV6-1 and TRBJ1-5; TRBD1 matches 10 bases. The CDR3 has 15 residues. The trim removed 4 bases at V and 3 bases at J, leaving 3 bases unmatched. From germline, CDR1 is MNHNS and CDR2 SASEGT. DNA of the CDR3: TGTGCCAGCAGTGTGGGACAGGGGCTCAATCAGCCCCAGCATTTT. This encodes CASSVGQGLNQPQHF.

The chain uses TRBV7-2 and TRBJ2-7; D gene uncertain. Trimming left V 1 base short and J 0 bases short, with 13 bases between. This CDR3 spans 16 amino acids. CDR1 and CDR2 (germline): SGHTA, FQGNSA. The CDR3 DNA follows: TGTGCCAGCAGCTTAGTAATAAGCGCCAGCTCCTACGAGCAGTACTTC. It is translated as CASSLVISASSYEQYF.

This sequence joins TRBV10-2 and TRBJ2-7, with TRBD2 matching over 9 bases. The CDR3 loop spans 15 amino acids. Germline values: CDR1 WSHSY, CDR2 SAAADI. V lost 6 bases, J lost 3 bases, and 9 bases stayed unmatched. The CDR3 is CASRAGASGDYEQYF. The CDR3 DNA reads TGCGCCAGCAGGGCGGGAGCTAGCGGGGACTACGAGCAGTACTTC.

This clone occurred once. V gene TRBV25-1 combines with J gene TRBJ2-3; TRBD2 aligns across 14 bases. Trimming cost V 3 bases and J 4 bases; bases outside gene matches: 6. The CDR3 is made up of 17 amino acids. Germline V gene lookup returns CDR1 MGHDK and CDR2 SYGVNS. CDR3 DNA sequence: TGTGCCAGCAGTGAGTTGACTAGCGGGGGGGCCCCAGATACGCAGTATTTT. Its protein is CASSELTSGGAPDTQYF.